This is a list of T cell receptor beta chains from one sample in a study of T cell repertoires in cytomegalovirus infection. TCRdb re-called the reads with MiXCR, one entry per CDR3 protein. The data show about 98,000 distinct CDR3 sequences, more than 15% seen once. The sequencing input was PBMCs. Source of these receptors: a human donor in good health (CMV status not recorded). Some clones in this sample may be carry-over from other donors' samples. The CDR3 runs from the conserved cysteine through the conserved F or W. The order of the fields is V gene, CDR3 length, clone size, J gene, D gene, CDR3 DNA, CDR3 protein. D genes are given only for firm matches. Where a row states a size, it is once, few, many or the class of an expanded clone; other rows omit it.

TRBV12-3/TRBV12-4	16	few	TRBJ2-3	TRBD2	TGTGCCAGCAGCCCCCCTGTACCGCTAGCGGCCGATACGCAGTATTTT	CASSPPVPLAADTQYF
TRBV7-9	15	many	TRBJ2-7	TRBD1	TGTGCCAGCAGCCCGAAAAGACGACAGGGAGAGGAGCAGTACTTC	CASSPKRRQGEEQYF
TRBV4-3	14	NA	TRBJ1-2	NA	TGCGCCAGCAGCCAAGGACAGCTAACTGGCGGCTACACCTTC	CASSQGQLTGGYTF
TRBV7-3	18	many	TRBJ2-6	NA	TGTGCCAGCAGCAAGACAGGCCCACGGAGCTCTGGGGCCAACGTCCTGACTTTC	CASSKTGPRSSGANVLTF
TRBV7-2	15	many	TRBJ1-1	TRBD1	TGTGCCAGCAGCTCAGGACAGGGTCGGGCCACTGAAGCTTTCTTT	CASSSGQGRATEAFF
TRBV28	16	many	TRBJ1-5	TRBD1	TGTGCCAGCAGTAAAGGGGGACAGGGGGCGTTTCAGCCCCAGCATTTT	CASSKGGQGAFQPQHF
TRBV4-1	15	few	TRBJ2-1	NA	TGCGCCAGCAGCCATACTAGGAGCTCCTACAATGAGCAGTTCTTC	CASSHTRSSYNEQFF
TRBV20-1	14	NA	TRBJ2-3	NA	TGCAGTCAAACTTTGGGGGGCGCGGGAGATACGCAGTATTTT	CSQTLGGAGDTQYF
TRBV7-2	15	few	TRBJ1-5	NA	TGTGCCAGCAGCTTAGTTGGGGGTAAGGGGGAGCCCCAGCATTTT	CASSLVGGKGEPQHF
TRBV2	14	NA	TRBJ2-7	TRBD1	TGTGCCAGCAGCGGGACAGGGGCTCGAGGCGAGCAGTACTTC	CASSGTGARGEQYF
TRBV28	15	NA	TRBJ1-5	NA	TGTGCCAGCAGATCGCCCAGGGTCGGTGAGCAGCCCCAGCATTTT	CASRSPRVGEQPQHF
TRBV5-6	16	NA	TRBJ1-6	NA	TGTGCCAGCAGCCCCGACACAGGGAGAGGAGAATCACCCCTCCACTTT	CASSPDTGRGESPLHF
TRBV7-2	17	few	TRBJ2-4	TRBD2	TGTGCCAGCAGCTTAAGACTAGCGGGGGGCCGGGGGAACATTCAGTACTTC	CASSLRLAGGRGNIQYF
TRBV5-4	17	few	TRBJ2-3	TRBD2	TGTGCCAGCAGCCCCCCAACGGGGGGGGGCGGGACAGATACGCAGTATTTT	CASSPPTGGGGTDTQYF
TRBV5-4	14	few	TRBJ2-1	NA	TGTGCCAGCAGCGGATTCGACAGGTACAATGAGCAGTTCTTC	CASSGFDRYNEQFF
TRBV7-2	13	many	TRBJ2-5	TRBD1	TGTGCCAGCAGCTTCGACAGGGAAGAGACCCAGTACTTC	CASSFDREETQYF
TRBV18	13	few	TRBJ1-1	NA	TGTGCCAGCTCACCGGATATCAACACTGAAGCTTTCTTT	CASSPDINTEAFF
TRBV7-2	16	many	TRBJ2-1	TRBD2	TGTGCCAGCAGCCTCAGACTAGCGGGGTTCTACAATGAGCAGTTCTTC	CASSLRLAGFYNEQFF
TRBV7-2	14	many	TRBJ2-7	NA	TGTGCCAGCAGCTTAGCGGGCAGGGCCTACGAGCAGTACTTC	CASSLAGRAYEQYF
TRBV27	15	many	TRBJ1-5	TRBD1	TGTGCCAGCAGTTTAAGGGGGCGAAGGGAACAGCCCCAGCATTTT	CASSLRGRREQPQHF
TRBV28	18	many	TRBJ2-3	TRBD2	TGTGCCAGCAGTTTAATAATCGGACTAGCGGGTCCCATGGATACGCAGTATTTT	CASSLIIGLAGPMDTQYF
TRBV20-1	16	NA	TRBJ2-3	TRBD2	TGCAGTGCTAGAGACCTACTAGCGGGGATGGGAGATACGCAGTATTTT	CSARDLLAGMGDTQYF
TRBV7-2	16	many	TRBJ2-3	TRBD2	TGTGCCAGCAGCCTAGGACTAGCGGGGCCGGGGGATACGCAGTATTTT	CASSLGLAGPGDTQYF
TRBV7-2	14	many	TRBJ2-7	NA	TGTGCCAGCAGCCCAGACGGCGGGGTGATAGAGCAGTACTTC	CASSPDGGVIEQYF
TRBV12-3/TRBV12-4	17	few	TRBJ1-2	NA	TGTGCCAGCAGTTTAAGTATTCGGACTTTGACTAACTATGGCTACACCTTC	CASSLSIRTLTNYGYTF
TRBV7-2	14	NA	TRBJ1-2	NA	TGTGCCAGCAGCCCTAAGTGGGGGCACGTTGGCTACACCTTC	CASSPKWGHVGYTF
TRBV12-3/TRBV12-4	15	many	TRBJ1-2	TRBD1	TGTGCCAGCAGTTTAGGGTCAGGGGGAGACTATGGCTACACCTTC	CASSLGSGGDYGYTF
TRBV7-9	15	many	TRBJ2-7	NA	TGTGCCAGCAGCGAAGGGACGGTAAGCTCCTACGAGCAGTACTTC	CASSEGTVSSYEQYF
TRBV19	15	NA	TRBJ1-2	NA	TGTGCCAGTAGTATGACCTCATTCCTCGGATATGGCTACACCTTC	CASSMTSFLGYGYTF
TRBV15	17	few	TRBJ2-2	NA	TGTGCCACCAGCGATCGAGCGGTGGGGACGAACACCGGGGAGCTGTTTTTT	CATSDRAVGTNTGELFF
TRBV19	19	NA	TRBJ1-4	TRBD1	TGTGCCAGTAGTATTCGACTCGACAGGGGAACCCCAACTAATGAAAAACTGTTTTTT	CASSIRLDRGTPTNEKLFF
TRBV4-1	15	many	TRBJ2-3	NA	TGCGCCAGCAGCCAAGATGGACTGCGCACAGATACGCAGTATTTT	CASSQDGLRTDTQYF
TRBV2	13	many	TRBJ1-2	NA	TGTGCCAGCAGAGGGGACCGACTATCTGGCTACACCTTC	CASRGDRLSGYTF
TRBV24-1	14	few	TRBJ2-3	TRBD2	TGTGCCACCTCTAGCGGGGGGACCACAGATACGCAGTATTTT	CATSSGGTTDTQYF
TRBV20-1	15	few	TRBJ2-1	NA	TGCAGTGCCCTAGAACGGGCAGGGGGAGGGAATGAGCAGTTCTTC	CSALERAGGGNEQFF
TRBV20-1	14	NA	TRBJ2-3	TRBD2	TGCAGTGCTCTTGCGGGGGGGAGCACAGATACGCAGTATTTT	CSALAGGSTDTQYF
TRBV7-6	12	few	TRBJ1-1	NA	TGTGCCAGCAGTACTTTGTTGGTTGAAGCTTTCTTT	CASSTLLVEAFF
TRBV9	14	few	TRBJ2-3	TRBD2	TGTGCCAGCAGCGCGGGGGGGGGTCCAGATACGCAGTATTTT	CASSAGGGPDTQYF
TRBV7-7	13	few	TRBJ2-3	NA	TGTGCTAGCAGCCAACTAGGCACAGATACGCAGTATTTT	CASSQLGTDTQYF
TRBV12-3/TRBV12-4	16	many	TRBJ1-2	NA	TGTGCCAGCAGTGCCTTAAAGGCTCGGGCGGACTATGGCTACACCTTC	CASSALKARADYGYTF
TRBV5-1	18	NA	TRBJ1-4	TRBD1	TGCGCCAGCAGCTTGGCCCCGGGACAGGGGGCCGGAGGAGAAAAACTGTTTTTT	CASSLAPGQGAGGEKLFF
TRBV7-3	14	few	TRBJ2-3	NA	TGTGCCAGCAGCTTAAGGGCGATCACAGATACGCAGTATTTT	CASSLRAITDTQYF
TRBV11-2	14	NA	TRBJ1-4	NA	TGTGCCAGCAGCTTAGTGGGGAATAATGAAAAACTGTTTTTT	CASSLVGNNEKLFF
TRBV12-3/TRBV12-4	15	many	TRBJ1-5	TRBD1	TGTGCCAGCAGTCAGGGGGGTTTTAGCAATCAGCCCCAGCATTTT	CASSQGGFSNQPQHF